These 19 T cell receptor beta chains originate from one sample sequenced in a study of T cell clonality in common variable immunodeficiency (dated by TCRdb to between 2014 and 2017). Receptor libraries were prepared by the immunoSEQ multiplex PCR assay. TCRdb holds this immuneACCESS table with in-frame rearrangements only. Some clones are missing; in checked studies, unresolved V genes explain under half, and the rest has no known cause. The sample table on file contains 6,500 to 8,500 clones. The ten largest clones take up about 4% of the sample. Which antigens these TCRs recognize remains unknown. General conclusions and limits of the study: Fewer deletions and N-nucleotide insertions were reportedly observed in CVID TCRbeta sequences, and highly modified clones with 13 or more V deletions were reportedly absent from CVID TCRbeta sequences.

The sequenced material came from peripheral blood mononuclear cells. The receptors stem from a human donor with common variable immunodeficiency.

With respect to this clone: The read terminates 3 residues before the CDR3 end, so the remaining end is supplied by the germline J gene. The chain uses TRBV2 and TRBJ2-3; 7 bases align to TRBD1. V shed 5 bases and J 0 bases; nucleotides not matched to a gene: 2. CDR3 length equals 14 residues. Germline-derived CDR1 and CDR2 are SNHLY and FYNNEI. CDR3 region: CASSWDRSTDTQYF. The DNA read from the CDR3 is TGTGCCAGCAGTTGGGACAGAAGCACAGATACG.

Concerning this clone itself: The CDR3 goes on 3 residues after the read ends, and that part is filled in from the germline J gene. This sequence joins TRBV2 and TRBJ1-1; D remains ambiguous. The CDR3 sequence is 13 residues long. Looked up from germline, CDR1 is SNHLY and CDR2 is FYNNEI. With 6 bases removed from V and 2 bases from J, the gap between germline ends came to 10 bases. The CDR3 loop is CASRETVNTEAFF. CDR3 DNA, as far as it was read: TGTGCCAGCAGAGAAACGGTAAACACTGAA.

The part of the CDR3 DNA that was read is TGTGCCAGCAGTGTGGGTCGGGACTGGGCCTACGAG. Its protein is CASSVGRDWAYE. The entire CDR3 protein is CASSVGRDWAYEQYF. The chain couples TRBV2 to TRBJ2-7; D might be TRBD2 (6 bases). The CDR3 end lies 3 residues beyond the end of the read and is filled in from the germline J gene. There are 15 residues in the CDR3. Between the trimmed V and J ends, which lost 4 bases and 2 bases, there was a span of 15 bases. CDR1 and CDR2 (germline): SNHLY, FYNNEI.

By frequency, this clone registers medium-sized. The CDR3 end lies 3 residues beyond the end of the read and is filled in from the germline J gene. V usage is TRBV29-1 and J usage is TRBJ2-5; 7 nucleotides agree with TRBD1. Germline CDR1 and CDR2: SQVTM and ANQGSEA. The CDR3 contains 11 residues. Trimming took 6 bases from V and 4 from J; bases not matched to a gene: 2. The covered CDR3 bases are TGCAGCGTCAACAGGGGAGAGACC. It yields the protein CSVNRGET. The full CDR3 protein reads CSVNRGETQYF.

Details on this clone: The read finishes 3 residues shy of the CDR3 end, and the germline J gene is used to complete it. V and J are TRBV7-2 and TRBJ1-5; D is undetermined. The germline V gene has CDR1 SGHTA and CDR2 FQGNSA. The CDR3 runs to 14 residues. The V end was cut by 0 bases, the J end by 5 bases, with 8 bases between. The part of the CDR3 DNA that was read is TGTGCCAGCAGCTTAGCGAGCGGGGATCAGCCC. Translated: CASSLASGDQP. The complete CDR3 protein is CASSLASGDQPQHF.

A word on this clone: The CDR3 is cut off 3 residues early in the read; its end comes from the germline J gene. The gene calls are TRBV19 and TRBJ2-6; 8 positions match TRBD1. The CDR3 is made up of 15 amino acids. Trimming cost V 3 bases and J 6 bases; bases outside gene matches: 4. Germline V gives CDR1 LNHDA, CDR2 SQIVND (reference sequence). CDR3 region: CASSMSGGLANVLTF. The part of the CDR3 DNA that was read is TGTGCCAGTAGTATGTCAGGGGGCTTGGCCAACGTC.

By frequency, this clone is medium-sized. Coverage ceases 3 residues before the CDR3 finishes, and the germline J gene fills in the end. The chain couples TRBV29-1 to TRBJ1-1; 10 nucleotides match TRBD1. Germline CDR1 reads SQVTM; CDR2 reads ANQGSEA. CDR3 length: 14 residues. After removal of 4 bases from V and 6 bases from J, the junction contained 8 bases not matched to a gene. The CDR3 protein is CSVVPGQGYPEAFF. The DNA read from the CDR3 is TGCAGCGTTGTGCCGGGACAGGGGTATCCTGAA. Supplemented by reference TRBV29-1 and TRBJ1-1, the full variable domain reads SAVISQKPSRDICQRGTSLTIQCQVDSQVTMMFWYRQQPGQSLTLIATANQGSEATYESGFVIDKFPISRPNLTFSTLTVSNMSPEDSSIYLCSVVPGQGYPEAFFGQGTRLTVV.

This clone ranks as medium-sized in terms of frequency. The CDR3 here is CSVDDWREVSQETQYF. The DNA read from the CDR3 is TGCAGCGTAGACGACTGGCGGGAGGTCTCCCAAGAGACC. The J gene is TRBJ2-5, the V gene TRBV29-1; TRBD2 matches 8 bases. Sequencing ends 3 residues short of the CDR3 end; the germline J gene provides the rest. The CDR3 is made up of 16 amino acids. V dropped 6 bases and J dropped 1; count of bases not matched to a gene: 13. Germline values: CDR1 SQVTM, CDR2 ANQGSEA.

The CDR3 DNA, read in part, is TGTGCCAGCAGCCGACGACAGGGAGGGGGTGAAAAA. Protein product: CASSRRQGGGEK. In full, the CDR3 is CASSRRQGGGEKLFF. This chain connects TRBV7-2 to TRBJ1-4; 7 bases match TRBD1. The read halts 3 residues ahead of the CDR3 end, with the missing end drawn from the germline J gene. The CDR3 covers 15 residues. Per germline, CDR1 SGHTA and CDR2 FQGNSA. V lost 5 bases to trimming and J lost 7 bases; unmatched junction nucleotides: 10.

Turning to this clone: The read finishes 3 residues shy of the CDR3 end, and the germline J gene is used to complete it. The chain has TRBV7-9 and TRBJ2-3; D unresolved. Germline CDR1 reads SEHNR; CDR2 reads FQNEAQ (reference sequence). V lost 5 bases to trimming and J lost 0 bases, with 3 bases between them. The CDR3 extends over 12 amino acids. CDR3 protein: CASSPSTDTQYF. CDR3 bases read: TGTGCCAGCAGCCCGAGCACAGATACG. Full variable domain (remainder filled in from reference TRBV7-9 and TRBJ2-3): DTGVSQNPRHKITKRGQNVTFRCDPISEHNRLYWYRQTLGQGPEFLTYFQNEAQLEKSRLLSDRFSAERPKGSFSTLEIQRTEQGDSAMYLCASSPSTDTQYFGPGTRLTVL.

Concerning this clone: Coverage ceases 3 residues before the CDR3 finishes, and the germline J gene fills in the end. This rearrangement joins TRBV20-1 to TRBJ1-6; TRBD1 matches 7 bases. Germline V gives CDR1 DFQATT, CDR2 SNEGSKA (reference sequence). The CDR3 extends over 17 amino acids. Trimming took 1 base from V and 0 from J; bases not matched to a gene: 6. CDR3 amino acids: CSARGGQRSSYNSPLHF. The CDR3 bases that were read are TGCAGTGCTAGAGGGGGACAGCGCAGCTCCTATAATTCACCC.

Concerning this clone: With the read ending 3 residues before the CDR3 end, the germline J gene is used to fill in that end. The chain couples TRBV30 to TRBJ1-5; D may be TRBD1 (5 bases). Trimming removed 0 bases from V and 6 bases from J, with 12 bases in between. This CDR3 spans 14 amino acids. The germline V gene has CDR1 GTSNPN and CDR2 SVGIG (reference sequence). Here the CDR3 reads CAWSVWQGSQPQHF. CDR3 DNA, as far as it was read: TGTGCCTGGAGTGTTTGGCAGGGCAGTCAGCCC.

The covered CDR3 bases are TGCGCCAGCAGTCCGGACATCTCTTTCTACGAG. Translating gives CASSPDISFYE. The whole CDR3 sequence is CASSPDISFYEQYF. The chain combines TRBV5-1 with TRBJ2-7; D may be TRBD1 (5 bases). The read stops 3 residues short of the end of the CDR3; the missing end is completed from the germline J gene. With 5 bases removed from V and 3 bases from J, the gap between germline ends came to 15 bases. Germline-derived CDR1 and CDR2 are SGHRS and YFSETQ. The CDR3 extends over 14 amino acids.

For this clone: The read ends 3 residues early relative to the CDR3; the germline J gene fills the gap. The rearrangement joins TRBV6-2 or TRBV6-3 to TRBJ2-5; D perhaps matches TRBD2 (6 bases). Per germline, CDR1 MNHEY and CDR2 SVGEGT. The ends were cut back, 5 bases at V and 2 bases at J, with 15 bases in the middle. The CDR3 spans 15 residues. The part of the CDR3 DNA that was read is TGTGCCAGCAGTACTAGGCGGGACTGGCAAGAGACC. Translating gives CASSTRRDWQET. The full CDR3 protein reads CASSTRRDWQETQYF.

In regard to this clone: The read is 3 residues too short to cover the CDR3 end, so that end is filled in from the germline J gene. The chain is built from TRBV20-1 and TRBJ1-4; D is unresolved. Per germline, CDR1 DFQATT and CDR2 SNEGSKA (reference sequence). V was trimmed by 1 base and J by 5 bases, leaving 5 bases between them. The CDR3 has 12 amino acids. The CDR3 bases that were read are TGCAGTGCTAGAGGGCAGAATGAAAAA. Its protein product is CSARGQNEK. The whole CDR3 is CSARGQNEKLFF.

A note on this clone: A read error may account for a junction end that differs from germline. Read data end 3 residues before the CDR3 end; the end is taken from the germline J gene. V is TRBV19 and J is TRBJ2-7, with a tentative D call TRBD1 (6 bases). This CDR3 spans 13 amino acids. Per germline, CDR1 LNHDA and CDR2 SQIVND (reference sequence). The chain's CDR3 is CASSPGTSFEQYF. Incomplete CDR3 DNA: TGTGCCAGTAGTCCAGGGACATCCTTCGAG.

With regard to this clone: Read coverage stops 3 residues before the CDR3 terminus; the germline J gene supplies the remainder. V gene TRBV7-9 combines with J gene TRBJ2-6, with no clear D. Germline V gene sequence: CDR1 SEHNR, CDR2 FQNEAQ (reference sequence). The CDR3 is 15 amino acids. V was shortened by 4 bases and J by 0 bases, with 7 bases between the two germline ends. CDR3 protein: CASSSLRSGANVLTF. CDR3 bases read: TGTGCCAGCAGCTCCCTACGCTCTGGGGCCAACGTC.

Regarding this clone: With the read ending 3 residues before the CDR3 end, the germline J gene is used to fill in that end. This rearrangement joins TRBV2 to TRBJ2-7; 8 nucleotides line up with TRBD1. The CDR3 is 15 residues long. After removal of 2 bases from V and 3 bases from J, the junction contained 6 bases not matched to a gene. The germline V gene encodes CDR1 SNHLY and CDR2 FYNNEI. The CDR3 sequence is CASSERGTGGYEQYF. Incomplete CDR3 DNA: TGTGCCAGCAGTGAAAGGGGGACAGGCGGCTACGAG.

On this clone itself: The missing CDR3 end, 3 residues past where the read stops, is filled in from the germline J gene. This chain uses TRBV18 with TRBJ1-5, with 9 positions matching TRBD1. CDR3 length equals 16 residues. Looked up from germline, CDR1 is KGHSH and CDR2 is LQKENI. Trimming at V came to 3 bases and at J to 6 bases, leaving 9 bases not matched to a gene. CDR3 DNA (partial): TGTGCCAGCTCACCCGGGACAGGGCTGGGTGTTCAGCCC. Its protein product is CASSPGTGLGVQP. Given in full, the CDR3 is CASSPGTGLGVQPQHF.